The entry below describes one T cell receptor beta chain. The antigen it recognizes is unknown. Base-call qualities are not available, and no considerably larger clone is one nucleotide away. This entry comes from a study of T cells in tuberculosis (dated by TCRdb to 2017 to 2018). Notes on the research overall: To characterize T cells specific for the mycobacterial lipid antigen glucose monomycolate (GMM), the study used CD1B tetramers together with high-throughput TCR immunosequencing. Active tuberculosis patient PBMC were archived before or within 7 days of starting standard anti-tuberculosis treatment. A South African clinical cohort compared IGRA-negative adolescents, IGRA-positive adolescents with latent tuberculosis and adults with active tuberculosis, under 13 per group.

What the authors observed across the whole study: A classifier using the diverse GMM-specific repertoire reached approximately 89% accuracy (AUROC about 0.9), compared with approximately 70% accuracy using GEM motif frequencies. The smaller NN-distances in active tuberculosis patients were driven in part by shorter CDR3-alpha lengths, while the difference seen for TCR-beta was not statistically significant. Clinical samples were selected based on which cryopreserved specimens were available, and the active tuberculosis cases were adults whereas the controls were adolescents. Active tuberculosis TCR-alpha repertoires showed smaller mean NN-distances to GMM-specific TCRs than IGRA-negative controls, suggesting clonal expansion of these TCRs.

Taken with the paper, the label for time point translates to: new active TB diagnosis, blood taken before or within 7 days of starting treatment. The patients with active tuberculosis were newly diagnosed, HIV-seronegative South African adults aged 18 years or older. Confirmation of active tuberculosis came from positive sputum smear microscopy and/or a positive M. tuberculosis culture. Immunosequencing was performed on unsorted cryopreserved PBMC and covered around 91,000 T cells per clinical donor on average. From a lookup of the germline V gene, CDR1 and CDR2 are SNHLY and FYNNEI. Germline trimming amounts to 3 bases on V and 7 bases on J, with 12 as the count of junction bases outside the gene matches. The CDR3, from cysteine to phenylalanine, totals 17 residues. Kept here is only the CDR3 DNA, which spans 51 bases and is read in frame from base 1. TCR libraries were generated with the immunoSEQ multiplex PCR assay, using TCR-beta and/or TCR-alpha/delta assays for each sample. The Illumina high-throughput platform was used to sequence the amplified TCR libraries. Per the authors' processing: Clustering and dimensionality reduction were performed using pairwise TCRdist distances among GMM-specific receptors from ex vivo sorted or in vitro expanded T cells. Each clinical repertoire was assigned a mean NN-distance score, defined as the average TCRdist to the nearest 10% of tetramer-positive reference sequences. To compute GEM TCR motif frequency, the fraction of unique TCRs matching known GEM sequences by V/J usage and CDR3 length was calculated. Linear discriminant analysis with leave-one-out cross-validation, implemented in scikit-learn, was used to classify active tuberculosis. Drawn from immuneACCESS, this table holds only the in-frame rearrangements with V and J called that TCRdb kept. Clones are partly lost; checked studies trace under half to an unresolved V gene and leave the rest unexplained. From that table come the V and J calls and clone size; the DNA was used to work out D and trimming. A total of approximately 35,000 clones appear in this sample, roughly 94% of them only once. More than 6% of the sample belongs to the ten largest clones.

Sequenced here: PBMCs, sampled at tuberculosis diagnosis. This TCR was sampled from an adult with tuberculosis. Some clones in this sample may be carry-over from other donors' samples. The rearrangement joined TRBV2 to TRBJ2-1; 10 bases in the middle match TRBD2. The CDR3 reads as follows: CASSDLALAGVGNEQFF. The DNA sequence follows: TGTGCCAGCAGTGATCTAGCGCTAGCGGGGGTAGGGAATGAGCAGTTCTTC.